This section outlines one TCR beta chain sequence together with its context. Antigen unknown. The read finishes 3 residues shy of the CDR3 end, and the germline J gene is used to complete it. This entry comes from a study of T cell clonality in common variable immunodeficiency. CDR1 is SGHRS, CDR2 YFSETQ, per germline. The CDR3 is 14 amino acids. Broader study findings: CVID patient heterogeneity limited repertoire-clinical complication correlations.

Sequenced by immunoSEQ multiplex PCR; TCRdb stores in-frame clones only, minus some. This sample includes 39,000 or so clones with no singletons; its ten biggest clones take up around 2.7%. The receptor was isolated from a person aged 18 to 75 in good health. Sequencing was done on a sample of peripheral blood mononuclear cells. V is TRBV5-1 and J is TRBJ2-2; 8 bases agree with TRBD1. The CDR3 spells CASSVNRGDSPLFF. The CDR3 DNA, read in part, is TGCGCCAGCAGCGTGAACAGGGGGGACTCACCG.